The 26 T cell receptor beta chains given below trace back to one sample, sequenced in a study of blood T cell repertoires in COVID-19. Profiled with immunoSEQ multiplex PCR; TCRdb holds only in-frame clones, not every one. The sample holds fewer than 150,000 clones, around 80% seen once. Sequencing was done on a sample of peripheral blood. The receptors stem from a human donor in a cohort sampled during active COVID-19.

Of note for this clone: A read error is possible here, since a much larger clone lies one base away. CDR3 nucleotides: TGTGCCAGCAGCCCGACAGGGTGGGAGACCCAGTACTTC. Amino acids: CASSPTGWETQYF. V is TRBV5-5 and J is TRBJ2-5, with TRBD1 identical over 7 bases. Per germline, CDR1 SGHKS and CDR2 YYEKEE (reference sequence). This CDR3 comprises 13 residues. J gave up 5 bases and V 4 bases, and 5 bases lay outside the gene matches.

The chain combines TRBV29-1 with TRBJ1-1; no clear D. This CDR3 is built from 13 residues. Germline values: CDR1 SQVTM, CDR2 ANQGSEA. V lost 6 bases, J lost 0 bases, and 11 bases lay in between. CDR3 loop: CSVGGLMNTEAFF. The CDR3 DNA follows: TGCAGCGTAGGAGGGCTAATGAACACTGAAGCTTTCTTT.

This chain joins TRBV27 and TRBJ2-1, with TRBD2 identical over 7 bases. The CDR3 spans 17 residues. The J segment lost 10 bases and the V segment lost 6 bases, leaving 21 bases of the junction unmatched. CDR1 is MNHEY, CDR2 SMNVEV, per germline (reference sequence). The CDR3 sequence: CASSTDLRGVRQGEQFF. Written as DNA, the CDR3 is TGTGCCAGCAGCACCGACCTCCGGGGGGTACGTCAAGGGGAGCAGTTCTTC.

This chain links TRBV5-6 with TRBJ2-2; D may be TRBD1 (6 bases). The V gene's germline CDR1 is SGHDT and CDR2 YYEEEE. The CDR3 extends over 14 amino acids. V lost 4 bases, J lost 4 bases, and 11 bases lay in between. CDR3 bases: TGTGCCAGCAGCCTCGGACAGATCACCGGGGAGCTGTTTTTT. Its translation: CASSLGQITGELFF.

The V gene is TRBV25-1, the J gene TRBJ1-5; TRBD1 matches 8 bases. The CDR3 totals 17 residues. J gave up 6 bases and V 3 bases, and 13 bases lay outside the gene matches. Germline CDR1 reads MGHDK; CDR2 reads SYGVNS. Written as DNA, the CDR3 is TGTGCCAGCAGTGACCATCGGGACAGGCTTCAATGTCAGCCCCAGCATTTT. This sequence encodes CASSDHRDRLQCQPQHF.

CDR3 loop: CASSLAGGNQPQHF. The DNA for the CDR3 is TGTGCCAGCAGCTTAGCGGGGGGAAATCAGCCCCAGCATTTT. The chain uses TRBV7-2 and TRBJ1-5, with D possibly being TRBD1 (5 bases). The CDR3 is made up of 14 amino acids. Per germline, CDR1 SGHTA and CDR2 FQGNSA. The germline V and J ends were trimmed by 0 bases and 4 bases, with 7 bases remaining between them.

The J gene is TRBJ1-2, the V gene TRBV6-1; TRBD1 aligns across 12 bases. V was pared by 4 bases and J by 7 bases, with 10 bases of the junction left unmatched. CDR1 MNHNS and CDR2 SASEGT come from the germline V gene. The CDR3 has 16 amino acids. The CDR3 coding sequence is TGTGCCAGCAGTGCGAGAGGGACAGGGGGCTTGGGTGGCTACACCTTC. Translating it yields CASSARGTGGLGGYTF.

The V call is TRBV9, the J call TRBJ1-2; D is possibly TRBD1 (5 bases). This CDR3 spans 14 amino acids. Trimming pared 0 bases from V and 4 bases from J, leaving 10 bases between. Germline V CDR1 and CDR2: SGDLS, YYNGEE. As DNA, the CDR3 is TGTGCCAGCAGCGTAGAAGCGGGGGGCTATGGCTACACCTTC. As protein: CASSVEAGGYGYTF.

V is TRBV6-2 or TRBV6-3 and J is TRBJ2-1; D might be TRBD2 (6 bases). CDR3 length: 14 amino acids. Germline-derived CDR1 and CDR2 are MNHEY and SVGEGT. V gave up 4 bases and J gave up 6 bases, with 13 bases separating them. CDR3 DNA: TGTGCCAGCAGTTCGGAGGGCGAGGTCAATGAGCAGTTCTTC. This gives the protein CASSSEGEVNEQFF.

The chain combines TRBV5-1 with TRBJ2-3; 9 bases are shared with TRBD1. V was pared by 2 bases and J by 5 bases, with 6 bases of the junction left unmatched. CDR1 and CDR2 (germline): SGHRS, YFSETQ. There are 15 residues in the CDR3. The CDR3 region is CASSFTGTGRDTQYF. CDR3 sequence (DNA): TGCGCCAGCAGCTTCACCGGGACAGGGCGAGATACGCAGTATTTT.

This clone was seen a handful of times. The rearrangement joins TRBV7-2 to TRBJ2-3; 8 nucleotides align to TRBD2. This CDR3 has 18 amino acids. Trimming at V came to 5 bases and at J to 8 bases, leaving 21 bases not matched to a gene. Germline V CDR1 and CDR2: SGHTA, FQGNSA. The CDR3 nucleotides read TGTGCCAGCAGCCACCCCCCTGTGGGCGGGGGGCGCCCACCTACGCAGTATTTT. It encodes CASSHPPVGGGRPPTQYF.

The CDR3 DNA reads as TGCGCCAGCAGCCAAGATCACCCTAGCGGGGTGCGCAATGAGCAGTTCTTC. Translation gives CASSQDHPSGVRNEQFF. The chain couples TRBV4-1 to TRBJ2-1; 9 bases agree with TRBD2. The V gene's germline CDR1 is MGHRA and CDR2 YSYEKL. The ends lost 0 bases at V and 6 bases at J; junction bases unmatched: 9. The CDR3 extends over 17 amino acids.

J is TRBJ2-5 and V is TRBV4-2, with 11 bases identical to TRBD2. V gave up 1 base and J gave up 2 bases; unmatched junction bases: 6. Per germline, CDR1 LGHNA and CDR2 YNFKEQ. The CDR3 totals 17 residues. CDR3 protein: CASSQGSSGGLQETQYF. CDR3 nucleotide sequence: TGTGCCAGCAGCCAAGGGTCTAGCGGGGGGCTACAAGAGACCCAGTACTTC.

J is TRBJ1-1 and V is TRBV12-5; no clear D. This CDR3 has 12 residues. In germline, CDR1 is LGHNT, CDR2 FRNRAP. Trimming removed 6 bases at V and 5 bases at J, with 10 bases between. This CDR3 reads CASGPPGTEAFF. CDR3 nucleotides: TGTGCTAGTGGGCCTCCCGGGACTGAAGCTTTCTTT.

The rearrangement links TRBV5-8 to TRBJ1-3; D gene ambiguous. This CDR3 is built from 16 residues. Germline V CDR1 and CDR2: SGHTS, YDEGEE. V was shortened by 3 bases and J by 0 bases, with 13 bases between the two germline ends. The CDR3 protein is CASSSAARSSGNTIYF. As DNA, the CDR3 is TGTGCCAGCAGCTCGGCAGCGAGAAGCTCTGGAAACACCATATATTTT.

The chain recombines TRBV5-1 with TRBJ1-1; no reliable D call. Between the trimmed V and J ends, which lost 4 bases and 0 bases, there was a span of 13 bases. The CDR3 spans 15 residues. The germline V gene encodes CDR1 SGHRS and CDR2 YFSETQ. CDR3 sequence reads: CASSTSLGVNTEAFF. The CDR3 bases are TGCGCCAGCAGCACCAGTTTAGGAGTGAACACTGAAGCTTTCTTT.

The chain carries TRBV7-3 and TRBJ2-2; 7 nucleotides agree with TRBD2. Germline lookup yields CDR1 SGHTA and CDR2 FQGTGA. The trim removed 2 bases at V and 7 bases at J, leaving 10 bases unmatched. There are 16 residues in the CDR3. The CDR3 region is CASSLPVPGGDGELFF. For the CDR3, the DNA is TGTGCCAGCAGCTTACCGGTCCCGGGGGGAGACGGGGAGCTGTTTTTT. Full variable domain (outside the CDR3, taken from reference TRBV7-3 and TRBJ2-2): GAGVSQTPSNKVTEKGKYVELRCDPISGHTALYWYRQSLGQGPEFLIYFQGTGAADDSGLPNDRFFAVRPEGSVSTLKIQRTERGDSAVYLCASSLPVPGGDGELFFGEGSRLTVL.

The V call is TRBV11-2, the J call TRBJ2-1; possibly TRBD2 for D (5 bases). V was cut by 7 bases and J by 0 bases, with 16 bases left in between. The CDR3 extends over 16 amino acids. Germline V lookup: CDR1 SGHAT, CDR2 FQNNGV. CDR3 coding DNA: TGTGCCAGCAACCTGGGGAGTTCACTCTCCTACAATGAGCAGTTCTTC. Translating gives CASNLGSSLSYNEQFF.

The V call is TRBV3-1 (or the pseudogene TRBV3-2), the J call TRBJ1-6; 8 nucleotides match TRBD1. This CDR3 is built from 13 residues. Unmatched junction bases numbered 4, after V lost 7 bases and J lost 8 bases. Germline V gene data show CDR1 as LGHDT and CDR2 as YNNKEL (reference sequence). The CDR3 sequence: CASTRDRYSPLHF. The CDR3 DNA reads TGTGCCAGCACCAGGGACAGGTATTCACCCCTCCACTTT.

The chain links TRBV6-2 or TRBV6-3 to TRBJ1-5, with TRBD1 as a possible D gene (6 bases). Germline V gives CDR1 MNHEY, CDR2 SVGEGT. V was clipped by 6 bases and J by 6 bases, with 15 bases between them. This CDR3 is 14 amino acids long. CDR3 sequence (DNA): TGTGCCAGCAGCTATACAGGGAGGGCTCAGCCCCAGCATTTT. This translates into CASSYTGRAQPQHF.

The chain couples TRBV7-2 to TRBJ2-1, with 12 bases aligning to TRBD2. CDR1 and CDR2 from the germline V gene are SGHTA and FQGNSA. J gave up 7 bases and V 1 base, and 5 bases lay outside the gene matches. This CDR3 comprises 16 residues. This CDR3 is CASSLVASGGVNEQFF. CDR3 bases: TGTGCCAGCAGCTTAGTAGCTAGCGGGGGGGTTAATGAGCAGTTCTTC.

The V call is TRBV5-1, the J call TRBJ1-1, with 9 positions matching TRBD1. CDR1 is SGHRS and CDR2 is YFSETQ in the germline V gene. The CDR3 is 17 amino acids. V lost 0 bases to trimming and J lost 0 bases; unmatched junction nucleotides: 6. As DNA, the CDR3 is TGCGCCAGCAGCTTGGAGGGGACAGGGCCTGTGAACACTGAAGCTTTCTTT. Translating it yields CASSLEGTGPVNTEAFF.

The rearrangement joins TRBV3-1 (or the pseudogene TRBV3-2) to TRBJ2-3, with D hard to call. In germline, CDR1 is LGHDT, CDR2 YNNKEL (reference sequence). This CDR3 has 14 amino acids. Trimming removed 8 bases from V and 7 bases from J, with 19 bases in between. The CDR3 DNA reads as TGTGCCAGCCGCCGAGGAAGTAGCTCGTATACGCAGTATTTT. Protein product: CASRRGSSSYTQYF.

In its sample, this clone was seen a few times. V gene TRBV6-5 combines with J gene TRBJ2-7, with 10 positions matching TRBD1. The length of the CDR3 is 14 residues. Germline values: CDR1 MNHEY, CDR2 SVGAGI. The V and J ends lost 6 bases and 5 bases, in that order; junction bases with no gene match: 7. The CDR3 DNA follows: TGTGCCAGCAGGAGGGGGGACAGGGGACACGAGCAGTACTTC. Translation gives CASRRGDRGHEQYF.

The rearrangement joins TRBV4-2 to TRBJ1-2; TRBD1 agrees at 10 bases. Germline V gene sequence: CDR1 LGHNA, CDR2 YNFKEQ. This CDR3 comprises 14 residues. The trim removed 3 bases at V and 7 bases at J, leaving 5 bases unmatched. The CDR3 DNA reads TGTGCCAGCAGCCAGACAGGGGGCGATTCTGGCTACACCTTC. It yields the protein CASSQTGGDSGYTF.

The chain is built from TRBV6-1 and TRBJ1-2; D call uncertain. The CDR3 extends over 14 amino acids. The germline V and J ends were trimmed by 0 bases and 2 bases, with 7 bases remaining between them. CDR1 and CDR2 (germline): MNHNS, SASEGT. The CDR3 region is CASSEAPGNYGYTF. The CDR3 coding sequence is TGTGCCAGCAGTGAAGCACCAGGCAACTATGGCTACACCTTC.